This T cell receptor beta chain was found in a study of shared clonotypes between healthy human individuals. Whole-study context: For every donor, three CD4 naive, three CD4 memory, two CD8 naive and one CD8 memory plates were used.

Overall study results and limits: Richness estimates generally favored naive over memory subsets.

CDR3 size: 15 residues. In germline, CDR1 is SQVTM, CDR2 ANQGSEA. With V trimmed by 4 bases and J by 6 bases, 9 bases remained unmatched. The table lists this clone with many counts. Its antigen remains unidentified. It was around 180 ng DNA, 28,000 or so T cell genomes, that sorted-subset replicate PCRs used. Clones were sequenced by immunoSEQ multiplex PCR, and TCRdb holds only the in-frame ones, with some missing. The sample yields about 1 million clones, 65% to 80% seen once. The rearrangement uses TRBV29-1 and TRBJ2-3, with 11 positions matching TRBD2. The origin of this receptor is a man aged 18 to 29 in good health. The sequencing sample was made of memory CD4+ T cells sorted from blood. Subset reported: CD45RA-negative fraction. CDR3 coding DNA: TGCAGCGTTGTTATGGTAGCGGGGGGGATGGATACGCAGTATTTT. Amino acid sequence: CSVVMVAGGMDTQYF.